This TCR beta chain was observed in a study of blood T cell repertoires in COVID-19. At the level of the study: Samples taken during acute and convalescent COVID-19 were collected in the United States, Italy and Spain. T cells, B-cell-depleted T cells, or PBMCs supplied cDNA or gDNA.

In the authors' methods: Quantification of nucleated cells was approximated via reference gene primer amplification. TCRdb's copy holds only in-frame clones and misses some; the assay was immunoSEQ multiplex PCR. The DNA gave D and trimming, while V, J and clone size come from that table. Of roughly 95,000 clones in the sample, around nine tenths are singletons; the top ten hold over 3.5%. Germline V gives CDR1 LNHDA, CDR2 SQIVND (reference sequence). This CDR3 region has 15 residues. The ends lost 5 bases at V and 4 bases at J; junction bases unmatched: 7. The sequence was obtained from a woman between 50 and 59 years old in a cohort sampled during active COVID-19. The rearrangement joins TRBV19 to TRBJ2-3; TRBD1 agrees at 9 bases. The material sequenced was peripheral blood. CDR3 protein: CASSADRGKADTQYF. CDR3 sequence (DNA): TGTGCCAGTAGTGCGGACAGGGGAAAGGCAGATACGCAGTATTTT.